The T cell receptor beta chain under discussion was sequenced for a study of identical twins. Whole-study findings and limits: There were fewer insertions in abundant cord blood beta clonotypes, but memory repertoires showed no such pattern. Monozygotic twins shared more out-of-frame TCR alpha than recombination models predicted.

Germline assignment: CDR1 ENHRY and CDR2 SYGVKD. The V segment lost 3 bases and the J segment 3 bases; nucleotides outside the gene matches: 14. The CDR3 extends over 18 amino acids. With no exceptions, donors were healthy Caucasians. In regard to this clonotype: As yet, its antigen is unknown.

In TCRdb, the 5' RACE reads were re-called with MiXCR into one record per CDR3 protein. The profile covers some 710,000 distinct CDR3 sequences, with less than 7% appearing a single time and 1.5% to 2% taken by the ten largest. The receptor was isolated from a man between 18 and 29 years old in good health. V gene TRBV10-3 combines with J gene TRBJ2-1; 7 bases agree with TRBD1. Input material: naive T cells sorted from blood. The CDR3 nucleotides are TGTGCCATCAGTGAAGGGCCCATTGGGACAGAACGCTACAATGAGCAGTTCTTC. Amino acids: CAISEGPIGTERYNEQFF.